The next 20 T cell receptor beta chains were all read from a single sample in a study of persistence of HIV-infected CD4 T cells. The libraries were made with immunoSEQ version 4 in survey mode. Assay used: immunoSEQ multiplex PCR; TCRdb lists only in-frame clones, some missing. The table includes approximately 36,000 clones, around 85% detected once. An overlapping HIV-1 Gag peptide pool stimulated these cells at 0.95 to 1 ug/peptide/mL. CD40L/CD69 double-negative CD45RO-high memory CD4+ T cells were collected. These receptors are not linked to any known antigen. Sequencing was performed on cultured CD4+ T cells from PBMCs, taken from a patient who received antiretroviral therapy. The receptors were gathered from an adult with HIV. The donor label of this sample is uncertain.

This chain uses TRBV28 with TRBJ1-3; D possibly corresponds to TRBD1 (6 bases). This CDR3 is built from 14 residues. V was trimmed by 7 bases and J by 0 bases, leaving 10 bases between them. CDR1 is MDHEN, CDR2 SYDVKM, per germline. CDR3 in DNA: TGTGCCAGCAATTGGGGGCTCTCTGGAAACACCATATATTTT. Its translation is CASNWGLSGNTIYF.

The CDR3 region has the DNA TGTGCCAGCAGCAAAAAGGACAGAAGGGCTTATCAGCCCCAGCATTTT. Translated: CASSKKDRRAYQPQHF. J is TRBJ1-5 and V is TRBV21-1; TRBD1 is the table's D call, not checked against the DNA. TRBV21-1 is described as a pseudogene. This CDR3 is built from 16 residues.

V gene TRBV12-3 or TRBV12-4 combines with J gene TRBJ2-1; D unresolved. There are 13 residues in the CDR3. The V and J ends lost 3 bases and 4 bases respectively, with 7 bases between them. The CDR3 loop is CASSFVGYNEQFF. The CDR3 DNA follows: TGTGCCAGCAGTTTTGTAGGGTACAATGAGCAGTTCTTC.

The rearrangement uses TRBV3-1 (or the pseudogene TRBV3-2) and TRBJ1-1, with D unresolved. From germline, CDR1 is LGHDT and CDR2 YNNKEL (reference sequence). Trimming pared 4 bases from V and 5 bases from J, leaving 11 bases between. This CDR3 has 13 amino acids. CDR3 protein: CASSPDAGTEAFF. The CDR3 DNA reads TGTGCCAGCAGCCCGGACGCCGGAACTGAAGCTTTCTTT.

This chain uses TRBV7-2 with TRBJ1-1; no definite D call. Trimming cost V 1 base and J 5 bases, with 14 bases left between them. The CDR3 runs to 15 residues. Germline CDR1 and CDR2: SGHTA and FQGNSA. CDR3 in DNA: TGTGCCAGCAGCTTAGTTCGGCAGTCTAGGACTGAAGCTTTCTTT. It yields the protein CASSLVRQSRTEAFF. The entire variable domain, with the rest obtained from reference TRBV7-2 and TRBJ1-1, is as follows: GAGVSQSPSNKVTEKGKDVELRCDPISGHTALYWYRQSLGQGLEFLIYFQGNSAPDKSGLPSDRFSAERTGGSVSTLTIQRTQQEDSAVYLCASSLVRQSRTEAFFGQGTRLTVV.

The V and J genes are TRBV18 and TRBJ2-1; a weak D match, TRBD1 (5 bases). The V gene's germline CDR1 is KGHSH and CDR2 LQKENI. CDR3 size: 13 residues. Trimming cost V 0 bases and J 7 bases, with 7 bases left between them. The CDR3 sequence is CASSPPGVNEQFF. CDR3 nucleotide sequence: TGTGCCAGCTCACCACCAGGGGTGAATGAGCAGTTCTTC.

CDR3 amino acids: CASSLGGGQGTYNEQFF. The DNA of the CDR3 is TGTGCCAGCAGCTTGGGAGGGGGACAGGGAACCTACAATGAGCAGTTCTTC. The chain uses TRBV5-4 and TRBJ2-1, with 9 nucleotides matching TRBD1. The J segment lost 2 bases and the V segment lost 0 bases, leaving 6 bases of the junction unmatched. This CDR3 has 17 residues. CDR1 and CDR2 (germline): SGHNT, YYREEE (reference sequence).

In this sample, this clone turned up once. The rearrangement uses TRBV5-4 and TRBJ1-1; D gene unclear. V was pared by 3 bases and J by 1 base, with 13 bases between. The CDR3 length is 15 residues. Germline V lookup: CDR1 SGHNT, CDR2 YYREEE (reference sequence). The CDR3: CASSSLDAENTEAFF. The CDR3, as DNA: TGTGCCAGCAGCTCCTTGGACGCGGAGAACACTGAAGCTTTCTTT.

The J gene is TRBJ1-1, the V gene TRBV10-3; no definite D call. Germline V lookup: CDR1 ENHRY, CDR2 SYGVKD. The CDR3 has 13 amino acids. Trimming stripped 0 bases from V and 6 bases from J, with 8 bases between. For the CDR3, the DNA is TGTGCCATCAGTGAGTCGTGGACCCCTGAAGCTTTCTTT. It codes for CAISESWTPEAFF.

CDR3 nucleotides: TGTGCCAGCAGTGAACTCGGGGGGTCCCTAACCTACGAGCAGTACTTC. It translates to CASSELGGSLTYEQYF. The chain uses TRBV2 and TRBJ2-7, with 7 bases identical to TRBD2. CDR3 length equals 16 residues. CDR1 is SNHLY, CDR2 FYNNEI, per germline. V gave up 2 bases and J gave up 2 bases; unmatched junction bases: 9.

The genes are TRBV7-3 and TRBJ2-3; the match to TRBD2 covers 7 bases. The CDR3 has 15 residues. V was pared by 2 bases and J by 6 bases, with 8 bases of the junction left unmatched. Germline CDR1 and CDR2: SGHTA and FQGTGA. DNA of the CDR3: TGTGCCAGCAGCTTACAAGCGGGGTTGAGGGATACGCAGTATTTT. Residues: CASSLQAGLRDTQYF.

This sequence joins TRBV5-1 and TRBJ2-1; 14 bases map to TRBD2. Germline V lookup: CDR1 SGHRS, CDR2 YFSETQ. Trimming cost V 7 bases and J 5 bases; bases outside gene matches: 8. CDR3 length: 16 amino acids. CDR3 amino acids: CASHGLAGGQNNEQFF. In DNA, the CDR3 is TGCGCCAGCCACGGACTAGCGGGGGGACAAAACAATGAGCAGTTCTTC.

The chain combines TRBV19 with TRBJ2-3; D may correspond to TRBD1 or TRBD2 (5 bases each). The CDR3 covers 15 residues. Trimming removed 5 bases at V and 3 bases at J, with 15 bases between. Germline CDR1 and CDR2: LNHDA and SQIVND (reference sequence). The CDR3 coding sequence is TGTGCCAGTAGTGGGGGTGCTCACGGTACAGATACGCAGTATTTT. Protein: CASSGGAHGTDTQYF.

The rearrangement joins TRBV5-4 to TRBJ2-2; D unclear. With 0 bases removed from V and 6 bases from J, the gap between germline ends came to 18 bases. This CDR3 comprises 17 residues. The germline V gene encodes CDR1 SGHNT and CDR2 YYREEE (reference sequence). Here the CDR3 reads CASSLGGNGVVPGELFF. The CDR3 bases are TGTGCCAGCAGCTTGGGAGGTAATGGAGTCGTACCCGGGGAGCTGTTTTTT. Full variable domain (rest looked up from reference TRBV5-4 and TRBJ2-2): ETGVTQSPTHLIKTRGQQVTLRCSSQSGHNTVSWYQQALGQGPQFIFQYYREEENGRGNFPPRFSGLQFPNYSSELNVNALELDDSALYLCASSLGGNGVVPGELFFGEGSRLTVL.

The chain links TRBV18 to TRBJ2-2; 7 bases are shared with TRBD1. The CDR3 runs to 15 residues. V lost 4 bases to trimming and J lost 5 bases; unmatched junction nucleotides: 7. Per germline, CDR1 KGHSH and CDR2 LQKENI. The CDR3 region is CASSRQGTWTGELFF. The CDR3, as DNA: TGTGCCAGCTCACGACAGGGTACCTGGACCGGGGAGCTGTTTTTT. Using reference TRBV18 and TRBJ2-2 for the parts outside the CDR3, the full variable domain is NAGVMQNPRHLVRRRGQEARLRCSPMKGHSHVYWYRQLPEEGLKFMVYLQKENIIDESGMPKERFSAEFPKEGPSILRIQQVVRGDSAAYFCASSRQGTWTGELFFGEGSRLTVL.

V usage is TRBV19 and J usage is TRBJ2-2; D ambiguous. Looked up from germline, CDR1 is LNHDA and CDR2 is SQIVND (reference sequence). V was cut by 11 bases and J by 1 base, with 14 bases left in between. The CDR3 sequence is 14 residues long. CDR3 protein: CASAAKRNTGELFF. The CDR3 DNA follows: TGTGCCTCTGCCGCTAAAAGGAACACCGGGGAGCTGTTTTTT.

The V gene is TRBV24-1, the J gene TRBJ2-3; possibly TRBD1 for D (6 bases). Germline V gene lookup returns CDR1 KGHDR and CDR2 SFDVKD. This CDR3 region has 18 residues. Trimming left V 0 bases short and J 7 bases short, with 22 bases between. Here the CDR3 reads CATSDLHISTGGEHTQYF. In DNA form, the CDR3 reads TGTGCCACCAGTGATTTGCATATATCGACAGGCGGCGAGCATACGCAGTATTTT.

As DNA, the CDR3 is TGTGCCAGCAGTTACCGAAGCCCGGGACAGGGGTGGTATGGCTACACCTTC. It encodes CASSYRSPGQGWYGYTF. The genes are TRBV6-2 or TRBV6-3 and TRBJ1-2; 10 nucleotides line up with TRBD1. The germline CDR1 and CDR2 sequences are MNHEY and SVGEGT. V gave up 2 bases and J gave up 5 bases; unmatched junction bases: 11. The CDR3 sequence is 17 residues long.

The rearrangement uses TRBV5-8 and TRBJ2-6, with D tentatively TRBD1 (6 bases). This CDR3 is 15 amino acids long. Per the germline V gene, CDR1 is SGHTS and CDR2 is YDEGEE. With 1 base removed from V and 2 bases from J, the gap between germline ends came to 7 bases. CDR3 loop: CASSLNRAGANVLTF. The CDR3 DNA reads as TGTGCCAGCAGCTTGAACAGGGCTGGGGCCAACGTCCTGACTTTC.

V usage is TRBV14 and J usage is TRBJ1-1; perhaps TRBD1 as D (5 bases). Germline CDR1 is SGHDN and CDR2 is FVKESK. Trimming took off 4 bases at V and 4 bases at J, with 16 bases between the two ends. The CDR3 contains 15 residues. CDR3: CASSPIRQFPTEAFF. DNA for the CDR3: TGTGCCAGCAGCCCTATTCGACAGTTCCCCACTGAAGCTTTCTTT.